This is a list of T cell receptor beta chains from one sample in a study of shared clonotypes between healthy human individuals. Produced via immunoSEQ multiplex PCR; TCRdb's table is partial and in-frame only. The sample lists approximately 1,500,000 clones, roughly 97% occurring once. Material: naive CD4+ T cells sorted from blood. Receptor source: a man aged 25-45 years in good health. The conserved cysteine and the conserved F or W are not part of the CDR3 here.

v_call	cdr3_length	cdr3_aa
TRBV6-5	14	ASSYEGGRHSDTQY
TRBV19	12	ASRTSGRTGELF
TRBV5-4	11	ASSLEPQETQY
TRBV2	12	ATFLSWKLNEQF
TRBV5-1	15	ASSLALAGHTYNEQF
TRBV6-6	12	ASSYLGGDGTQY
TRBV7-2	14	ASSLVSTATNEKLF
TRBV2	12	ASLWRVGTDTQY
TRBV5-8	13	ASSLDRGRYNEQF
TRBV6-5	12	ASKNMEAQETQY
TRBV5-1	13	ASSLAGTPNQPQH
TRBV5-1	11	ASSFSGANVLT
TRBV11-3	10	ASSHRADTQY
TRBV6-5	9	ASSRYDEQF
TRBV5-4	12	ASSLAGAVETQY
TRBV21-1	14	ASSPSRWQARGTQY
TRBV30	11	AWKGGAGQPQH
TRBV5-6	13	ASSFHRAGGHEQF
TRBV28	10	ATHRDLGEAF
TRBV7-9	13	ASSLAGVGTDTQY
TRBV5-4	16	ASSSPGTSGRGPYEQY
TRBV7-9	13	ASRRAGQGSDTQY
TRBV5-4	12	ASSSGRRYNEQF
TRBV9	11	ASSVVGAGELF
TRBV28	10	ASSLLFWEQY
TRBV5-4	12	ASSLGGFSYEQY
TRBV30	10	AWSQGGETQY
TRBV18	10	ASSPLEYRAF
TRBV5-4	15	ASSHAKLAEDTDTQY
TRBV28	15	ASSPKTDLYSNQPQH
TRBV28	11	ASGTPNTGELF
TRBV20-1	9	SAPLGEKLF
TRBV7-9	14	AGAEGETGSGNTIY
TRBV6-4	14	ASSDRGRVSGNTIY
TRBV6-6	13	ASSYQGSSGNTIY
TRBV2	12	ASSGGTSGRASY
TRBV7-9	16	ASSPDTRLAGVTGELF
TRBV9	13	ASSPGLADSYEQY
TRBV5-6	15	ASSLFRDLIKSYEQY
TRBV19	12	ASRGIGTAHGYT
TRBV20-1	9	SAAGYNEQF
TRBV6-5	11	ASRPGQSYGYT
TRBV5-5	12	ASSKRQGQETQY
TRBV5-4	13	ASSLGATGFNEQF
TRBV5-6	13	ASSTPGLGLYEQY
TRBV19	14	ASRGLAGRGYNEQF